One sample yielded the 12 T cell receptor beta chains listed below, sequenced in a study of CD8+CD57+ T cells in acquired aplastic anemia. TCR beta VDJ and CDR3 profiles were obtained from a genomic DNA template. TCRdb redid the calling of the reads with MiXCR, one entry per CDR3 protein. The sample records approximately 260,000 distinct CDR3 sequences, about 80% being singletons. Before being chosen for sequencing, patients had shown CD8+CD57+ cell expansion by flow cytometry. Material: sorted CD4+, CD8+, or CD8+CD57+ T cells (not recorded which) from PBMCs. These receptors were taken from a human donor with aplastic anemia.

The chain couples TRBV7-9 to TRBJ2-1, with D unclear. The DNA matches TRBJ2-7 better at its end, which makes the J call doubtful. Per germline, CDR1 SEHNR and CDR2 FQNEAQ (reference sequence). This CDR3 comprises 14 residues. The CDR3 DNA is TGTGCCAGCAGCGTAGGAGTATGCTCCGATGCGCAGTACTTC. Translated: CASSVGVCSDAQYF.

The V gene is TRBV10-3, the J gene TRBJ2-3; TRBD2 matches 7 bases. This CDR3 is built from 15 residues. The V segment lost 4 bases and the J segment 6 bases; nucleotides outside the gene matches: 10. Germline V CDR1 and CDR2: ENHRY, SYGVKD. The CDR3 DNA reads TGTGCCATCAGTGTCTTTTCGGGAGGTTCGGATACGCAGTATTTT. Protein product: CAISVFSGGSDTQYF.

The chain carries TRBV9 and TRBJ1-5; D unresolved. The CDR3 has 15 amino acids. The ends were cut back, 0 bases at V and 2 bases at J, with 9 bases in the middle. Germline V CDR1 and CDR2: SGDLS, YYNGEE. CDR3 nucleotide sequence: TGTGCCAGCAGCGTAGGGAGCATCGGCAATCAGCCCCAGCATTTT. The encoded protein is CASSVGSIGNQPQHF.

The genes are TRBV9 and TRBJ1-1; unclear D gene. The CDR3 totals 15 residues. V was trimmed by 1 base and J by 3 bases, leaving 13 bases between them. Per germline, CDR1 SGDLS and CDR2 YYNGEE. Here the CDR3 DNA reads TGTGCCAGCAGCGTAAGTAGTCAGGAGTACACTGAAGCTTTCTTT. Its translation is CASSVSSQEYTEAFF.

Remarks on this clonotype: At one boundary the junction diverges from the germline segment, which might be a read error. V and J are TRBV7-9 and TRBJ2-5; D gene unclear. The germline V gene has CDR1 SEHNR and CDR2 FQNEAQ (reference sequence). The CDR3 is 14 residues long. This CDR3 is CASSGERSDETEYF. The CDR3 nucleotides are TGTGCCAGCAGCGGTGAAAGAAGCGACGAGACCGAGTACTTC.

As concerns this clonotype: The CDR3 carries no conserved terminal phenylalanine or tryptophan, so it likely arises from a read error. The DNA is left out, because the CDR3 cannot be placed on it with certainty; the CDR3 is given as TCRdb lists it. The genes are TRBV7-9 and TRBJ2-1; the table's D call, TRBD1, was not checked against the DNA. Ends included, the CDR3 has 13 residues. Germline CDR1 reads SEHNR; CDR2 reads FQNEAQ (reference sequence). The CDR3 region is CASSTGRGGSPLH.

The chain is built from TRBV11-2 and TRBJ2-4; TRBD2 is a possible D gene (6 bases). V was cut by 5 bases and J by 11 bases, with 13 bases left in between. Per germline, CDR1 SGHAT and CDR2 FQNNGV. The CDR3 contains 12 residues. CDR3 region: CASSGGGGFQYF. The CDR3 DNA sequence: TGTGCCAGCAGCGGGGGTGGAGGGTTTCAGTACTTC.

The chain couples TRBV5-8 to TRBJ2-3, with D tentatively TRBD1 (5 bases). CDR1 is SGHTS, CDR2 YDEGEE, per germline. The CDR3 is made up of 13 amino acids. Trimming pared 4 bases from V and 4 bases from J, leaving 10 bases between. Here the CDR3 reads CASSVRGADTQYF. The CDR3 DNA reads TGTGCCAGCAGCGTTAGGGGCGCAGATACGCAGTATTTT. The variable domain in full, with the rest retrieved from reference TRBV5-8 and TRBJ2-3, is EAGVTQSPTHLIKTRGQQATLRCSPISGHTSVYWYQQALGLGLQFLLWYDEGEERNRGNFPPRFSGRQFPNYSSELNVNALELEDSALYLCASSVRGADTQYFGPGTRLTVL.

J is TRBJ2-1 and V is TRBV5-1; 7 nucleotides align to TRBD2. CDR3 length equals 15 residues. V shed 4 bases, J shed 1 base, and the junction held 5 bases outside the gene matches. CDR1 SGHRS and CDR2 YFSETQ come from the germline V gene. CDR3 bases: TGCGCCAGCAGCCCGACTAGCTTATCCTACAATGAGCAGTTCTTC. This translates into CASSPTSLSYNEQFF.

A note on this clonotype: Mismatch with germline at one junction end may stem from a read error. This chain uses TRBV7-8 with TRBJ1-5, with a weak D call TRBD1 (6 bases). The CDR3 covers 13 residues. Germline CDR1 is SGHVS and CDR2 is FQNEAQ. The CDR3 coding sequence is TGCGCCAGCAGCTTTACAGGGAGTCCCGCCCCGCATTTT. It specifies CASSFTGSPAPHF.

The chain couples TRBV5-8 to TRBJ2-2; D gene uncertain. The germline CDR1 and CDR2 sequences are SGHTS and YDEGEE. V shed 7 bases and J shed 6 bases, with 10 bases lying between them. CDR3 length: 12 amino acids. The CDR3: CASGLVPGELFF. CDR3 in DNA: TGTGCCAGCGGATTAGTGCCCGGGGAGCTGTTTTTT.

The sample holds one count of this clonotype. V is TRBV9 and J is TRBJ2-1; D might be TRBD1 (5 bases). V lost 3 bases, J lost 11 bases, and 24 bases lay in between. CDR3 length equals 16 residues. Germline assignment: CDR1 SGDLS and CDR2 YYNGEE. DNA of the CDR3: TGTGCCAGCAGCGACGACAGCGCCTCCTATCATTCACAGCAGTTCTTC. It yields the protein CASSDDSASYHSQQFF.